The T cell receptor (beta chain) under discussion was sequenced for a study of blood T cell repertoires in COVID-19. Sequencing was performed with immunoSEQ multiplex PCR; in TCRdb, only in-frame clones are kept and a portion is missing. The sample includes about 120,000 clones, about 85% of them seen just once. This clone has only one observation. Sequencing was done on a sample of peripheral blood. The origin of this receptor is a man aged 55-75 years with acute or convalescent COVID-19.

The CDR3 region is CASSLAGSSSYNEQFF. The CDR3 nucleotides are TGTGCCAGCAGCTTAGCGGGCAGCTCCTCCTACAATGAGCAGTTCTTC. This sequence joins TRBV7-2 and TRBJ2-1; the D is unclear. Trimming took 0 bases from V and 0 from J, leaving 9 bases between them. This CDR3 has 16 amino acids. Germline assignment: CDR1 SGHTA and CDR2 FQGNSA.